The rows below give T cell receptor beta chains drawn from one sample of a study of human T cells and chemical hapten exposure. One entry per CDR3 protein results from TCRdb running MiXCR on the RACE reads. Of approximately 260,000 distinct CDR3 sequences in the sample, about 9% were seen once. The sample here was whole blood, taken in connection with sensitization to the hapten diphenylcyclopropenone (DPC). The receptors were gathered from a woman between 35 and 50 years old with alopecia areata. Some clones in this sample may be carry-over from other donors' samples. Both conserved end residues are part of each CDR3. A D gene is named only where the DNA matches it firmly. Clone size, where shown, is once, few, many, or a class for clones that have expanded.

clone_size,d_call,j_call,v_call,cdr3_nt,cdr3_aa
-,TRBD2,TRBJ2-5,TRBV27,TGTGCCAGCAGTTCGTATCTAGCGGGACTGGAGACCCAGTACTTC,CASSSYLAGLETQYF
few,-,TRBJ2-3,TRBV7-9,TGTGCCAGCGCGAGGGCATCCACAGATACGCAGTATTTT,CASARASTDTQYF
-,TRBD2,TRBJ2-1,TRBV30,TGTGCCTGGAGGGGACTAGCAGACTACAATGAGCAGTTCTTC,CAWRGLADYNEQFF
few,TRBD1,TRBJ1-1,TRBV20-1,TGCAGTGCTAGAGACGACAGGGGGCGTGAATATTTT,CSARDDRGREYF
many,-,TRBJ2-3,TRBV21-1,TGTGCCAGCAAGAAGGGGGATACGCAGTATTTT,CASKKGDTQYF
few,TRBD2,TRBJ2-1,TRBV5-4,TGTGCCAGCAGCAGAAGCGGGAGAGGCTACAATGAGCAGTTCTTC,CASSRSGRGYNEQFF
many,TRBD1,TRBJ2-3,TRBV7-2,TGTGCCAGCAGCTTAGTACAGGGGCGAGATACGCAGTATTTT,CASSLVQGRDTQYF
few,TRBD2,TRBJ2-5,TRBV7-9,TGTGCCAGCAGCTCGGGGACTAGAACAGAATTAAAAGAGACCCAGTACTTC,CASSSGTRTELKETQYF
many,-,TRBJ2-4,TRBV28,TGTGCCAGCAGTTCCTCTAGGCCTCCCCAAAACATTCAGTACTTC,CASSSSRPPQNIQYF
-,TRBD1,TRBJ1-5,TRBV6-2/TRBV6-3,TGTGCCAGCAGTTACCCCCAGACAGGGATTAATCAGCCCCAGCATTTT,CASSYPQTGINQPQHF
many,-,TRBJ2-1,TRBV3-1,TGTGCCAGCAGCCAAACGACAGGTGAGCAGTTCTTC,CASSQTTGEQFF
few,-,TRBJ1-4,TRBV28,TGTGCCAGCAGAGGGCAGCCGGAGGAAAAACTGTTTTTT,CASRGQPEEKLFF
-,-,TRBJ2-1,TRBV29-1,TGCAGCGTTGAAGATTTGACAGGTTACCTCAATGAGCAGTTCTTC,CSVEDLTGYLNEQFF
-,TRBD2,TRBJ2-3,TRBV5-5,TGTGCCAGCAGCTTGCAGGGAACTACTAGCGGGAGGGCCACGGATACGCAGTATTTT,CASSLQGTTSGRATDTQYF
few,-,TRBJ2-5,TRBV7-2,TGTGCCAGCAGCTTAGACCTTAGAAAGACCCAGTACTTC,CASSLDLRKTQYF
many,TRBD1,TRBJ2-3,TRBV5-1,TGCGCCAGCAGCTCCAGGACAGGGTTCACAGATACGCAGTATTTT,CASSSRTGFTDTQYF
-,TRBD1,TRBJ1-1,TRBV5-1,TGCGCCAGCAGCTTCCCGCAGGGGGGGCTAAGGGACACTGAAGCTTTCTTT,CASSFPQGGLRDTEAFF
-,TRBD1,TRBJ2-5,TRBV7-2,TGTGCCAGCAGCTTAGTGGGGACAGACCAAGAGACCCAGTACTTC,CASSLVGTDQETQYF
-,-,TRBJ2-4,TRBV6-5,TGTGCCAGCAGTTACGGTCCGGGGAGCATTCAGTACTTC,CASSYGPGSIQYF
-,TRBD1,TRBJ1-6,TRBV12-3/TRBV12-4,TGTGCCAGCAGTGGGACAGGGAGAAATTCACCCCTCCACTTT,CASSGTGRNSPLHF
many,TRBD2,TRBJ2-7,TRBV10-3,TGTGCCATCAGCCGGACTAGCGGGCCAAGCTACGAGCAGTACTTC,CAISRTSGPSYEQYF
few,-,TRBJ1-5,TRBV6-2/TRBV6-3,TGTGCCAGCAGTGCTGGCGGCCTCGTCGATGGTCGTGGCAATCAGCCCCAGCATTTT,CASSAGGLVDGRGNQPQHF
-,-,TRBJ2-1,TRBV29-1,TGCAGCGTTGGTAGGGGAACGTCCTACAATGAGCAGTTCTTC,CSVGRGTSYNEQFF
few,-,TRBJ1-5,TRBV12-3/TRBV12-4,TGTGCCAGCAGTCAGACCGAGAATCAGCCCCAGCATTTT,CASSQTENQPQHF
-,-,TRBJ2-1,TRBV11-1,TGTGCCAGCAGAATCGGGATGGCCGGTGAGCAGTTCTTC,CASRIGMAGEQFF
few,-,TRBJ2-2,TRBV24-1,TGTGCCACCAGTGATTCGACGAGGGCGGACACCGGGGAGCTGTTTTTT,CATSDSTRADTGELFF
many,TRBD1,TRBJ1-5,TRBV2,TGTGCCAGCAAAGTGGGGACAGGAGGCAATCAGCCCCAGCATTTT,CASKVGTGGNQPQHF
few,TRBD2,TRBJ2-3,TRBV9,TGTGCCAGCAGCGTAGTTGCGGGAGGGCCAGATACGCAGTATTTT,CASSVVAGGPDTQYF
many,-,TRBJ2-1,TRBV12-5,TGTGCTAGTGGTTTGGTACTGGGTGGTTCCTACAATGAGCAGTTCTTC,CASGLVLGGSYNEQFF
-,TRBD1,TRBJ2-7,TRBV28,TGTGCCAGCAGCATGTCCGGGACAGGTGAGGACGAGCAGTACTTC,CASSMSGTGEDEQYF
few,TRBD2,TRBJ2-2,TRBV20-1,TGCAGTGCTAGGGTCAGCGGGGGATTGGCGACGAACACCGGGGAGCTGTTTTTT,CSARVSGGLATNTGELFF
many,-,TRBJ1-2,TRBV11-2,TGTGCCAGCGGGGAAAACTATGGCTACACCTTC,CASGENYGYTF
many,-,TRBJ2-5,TRBV2,TGTGCCAGCAGAGCTCAGGGTAGTTACAGGGAGACCCAGTACTTC,CASRAQGSYRETQYF
many,TRBD1,TRBJ2-7,TRBV29-1,TGCAGCGTTGAAGATCCCACCGGGACAGGGGGCTCCTACGAGCAGTACTTC,CSVEDPTGTGGSYEQYF
-,TRBD2,TRBJ2-5,TRBV7-2,TGTGCCAGCAGCCTCCGACTAGCGGGAGGGGGAGAGACCCAGTACTTC,CASSLRLAGGGETQYF
many,-,TRBJ2-1,TRBV6-1,TGTGCCAGCAGCCGACAGACAGGTGGTTTAAATGAGCAGTTCTTC,CASSRQTGGLNEQFF
-,-,TRBJ2-6,TRBV7-2,TGTGCCAGCAGCTTAGACCCTGGGGCCAACGTCCTGACTTTC,CASSLDPGANVLTF
many,-,TRBJ1-3,TRBV28,TGTGCCAGCAGTTACGACGGTCCTGTCTCTGGAAACACCATATATTTT,CASSYDGPVSGNTIYF
-,-,TRBJ2-5,TRBV24-1,TGTGCCACCAGTGAGCCAGGCAGTGAGACCCAGTACTTC,CATSEPGSETQYF
few,-,TRBJ2-5,TRBV5-5,TGTGCCAGCAGCTTATCAAGCAGCAGGTCAGAGACCCAGTACTTC,CASSLSSSRSETQYF
few,-,TRBJ2-1,TRBV6-2/TRBV6-3,TGTGCCAGCAGCGGAACTCGTCGGGATGAGCAGTTCTTC,CASSGTRRDEQFF
-,-,TRBJ1-1,TRBV30,TGTGCCTGCGGGGAGAAAGCGACTGAAGCTTTCTTT,CACGEKATEAFF
few,-,TRBJ1-5,TRBV19,TGTGCCAGTAGTATGGGAGCAGGAAGCACCCCCCAGCATTTT,CASSMGAGSTPQHF
many,TRBD2,TRBJ2-7,TRBV10-3,TGTGCCATCAGAGACACTAGCGGGAGGGCCCAATACGAGCAGTACTTC,CAIRDTSGRAQYEQYF
few,-,TRBJ1-1,TRBV27,TGTGCCAGCAGTTTATTGGGAGGGGGCACTGAAGCTTTCTTT,CASSLLGGGTEAFF
few,TRBD1,TRBJ2-1,TRBV5-4,TGTGCCAGCAGCAAAGGACAGGGGAACAATGAGCAGTTCTTC,CASSKGQGNNEQFF
-,-,TRBJ1-6,TRBV4-1,TGCGCCAGCAGCCAAGATCTGGTAGTATCACCCCTCCACTTT,CASSQDLVVSPLHF